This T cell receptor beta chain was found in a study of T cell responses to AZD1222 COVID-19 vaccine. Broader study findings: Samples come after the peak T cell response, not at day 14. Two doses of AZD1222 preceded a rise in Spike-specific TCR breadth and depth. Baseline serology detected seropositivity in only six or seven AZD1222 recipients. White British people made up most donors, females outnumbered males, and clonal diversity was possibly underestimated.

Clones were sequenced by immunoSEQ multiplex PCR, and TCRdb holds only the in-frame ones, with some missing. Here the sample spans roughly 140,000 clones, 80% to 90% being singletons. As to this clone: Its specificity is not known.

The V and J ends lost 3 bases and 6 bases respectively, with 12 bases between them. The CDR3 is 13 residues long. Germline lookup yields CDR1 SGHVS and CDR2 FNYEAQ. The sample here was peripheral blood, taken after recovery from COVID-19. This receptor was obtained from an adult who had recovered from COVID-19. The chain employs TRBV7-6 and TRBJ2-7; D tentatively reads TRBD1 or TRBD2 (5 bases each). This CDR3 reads CASSFPGGSEQYF. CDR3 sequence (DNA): TGTGCCAGCAGCTTCCCTGGGGGAAGCGAGCAGTACTTC.